This is a list of T cell receptor beta chains from one sample in a study of T-cell memory formation after mild COVID-19. TCRdb ran MiXCR on the 5' RACE reads and lists one entry per CDR3 protein. The table records about 210,000 distinct CDR3 sequences, over 9.5% of them present only once. Sequencing used PBMCs or a T cell subset sorted from them (not recorded which). The receptors were sampled from a man between 18 and 35 years old who had mild COVID-19 (a few samples of this study predate the infection). Cell type and time point are not known. Each CDR3 is given with its conserved first and last residue. D genes are given only for firm matches. A clone size is listed for some rows: how often the clone was seen (once, few, many), or a class if it is expanded.

j_call	d_call	clone_size	v_call	cdr3_aa	cdr3_nt
TRBJ2-4	TRBD2	few	TRBV6-5	CASSDPRGGRNIQYF	TGTGCCAGCAGTGACCCGCGGGGGGGACGAAACATTCAGTACTTC
TRBJ2-1	NA	NA	TRBV7-3	CASSFPGTEQFF	TGTGCCAGCAGCTTTCCAGGGACTGAGCAGTTCTTC
TRBJ2-1	NA	NA	TRBV23-1	CASVSSGKQFF	TGCGCCAGCGTCTCGTCGGGGAAGCAGTTCTTC
TRBJ2-2	NA	few	TRBV12-3/TRBV12-4	CASSWQAIGYTGELFF	TGTGCCAGCAGTTGGCAAGCCATAGGGTACACCGGGGAGCTGTTTTTT
TRBJ2-5	NA	NA	TRBV24-1	CATSDILDTGETQYF	TGTGCCACCAGTGATATCCTTGATACCGGGGAGACCCAGTACTTC
TRBJ1-5	NA	NA	TRBV4-1	CASSPPGGIQPQHF	TGCGCCAGCAGTCCCCCCGGGGGCATCCAGCCCCAGCATTTT
TRBJ1-2	NA	few	TRBV18	CASSPTGATGYTF	TGTGCCAGCTCACCTACCGGGGCTACTGGCTACACCTTC
TRBJ1-5	TRBD1	many	TRBV7-2	CASSSWTGVPQHF	TGTGCCAGCAGCTCATGGACAGGCGTGCCCCAGCATTTT
TRBJ1-2	TRBD1	few	TRBV7-2	CASSLMTGAFGYTF	TGTGCCAGCAGCCTCATGACAGGGGCGTTCGGCTACACCTTC
TRBJ1-3	NA	NA	TRBV5-5	CASSLVHSGNTIYF	TGTGCCAGCAGCTTGGTCCACTCTGGAAACACCATATATTTT
TRBJ2-3	TRBD1	NA	TRBV7-2	CASSPRGTGGDTQYF	TGTGCCAGCAGCCCTAGAGGGACAGGGGGGGATACGCAGTATTTT
TRBJ2-7	TRBD1	few	TRBV5-1	CASSLGTGLPYEQYF	TGCGCCAGCAGCTTGGGGACAGGGTTACCCTACGAGCAGTACTTC
TRBJ1-4	NA	few	TRBV7-9	CASSPGRGQEREKLFF	TGTGCCAGCAGCCCCGGAAGAGGTCAGGAGAGGGAAAAACTGTTTTTT
TRBJ1-5	NA	few	TRBV20-1	CSAYRDGNQPQHF	TGCAGTGCGTACAGGGACGGCAATCAGCCCCAGCATTTT
TRBJ2-2	TRBD2	NA	TRBV7-9	CANSPRTSGNTGELFF	TGTGCCAACAGCCCCAGGACTAGCGGTAACACCGGGGAGCTGTTTTTT
TRBJ1-5	NA	few	TRBV4-3	CASSQVGNQPQHF	TGCGCCAGCAGCCAAGTTGGCAATCAGCCCCAGCATTTT
TRBJ1-1	NA	NA	TRBV19	CASSIGAQTEAFF	TGTGCCAGTAGTATAGGGGCGCAGACTGAAGCTTTCTTT
TRBJ1-2	NA	NA	TRBV6-2/TRBV6-3	CASSYRQAGYGYTF	TGTGCCAGCAGTTACCGACAGGCTGGCTATGGCTACACCTTC
TRBJ2-5	NA	NA	TRBV12-3/TRBV12-4	CASSSHGGAETQYF	TGTGCCAGCAGTTCCCATGGGGGGGCAGAGACCCAGTACTTC
TRBJ1-4	TRBD1	many	TRBV27	CASSPGTGGFGKLFF	TGTGCCAGCAGTCCCGGGACAGGGGGCTTTGGAAAACTGTTTTTT
TRBJ2-1	NA	NA	TRBV4-1	CASSQGLTGKGSYNEQFF	TGCGCCAGCAGCCAAGGGCTTACAGGGAAAGGCTCCTACAATGAGCAGTTCTTC
TRBJ1-5	NA	NA	TRBV7-2	CASSLAVDRPNQPQHF	TGTGCCAGCAGCTTAGCCGTCGACAGGCCCAATCAGCCCCAGCATTTT
TRBJ1-4	NA	few	TRBV20-1	CSTSPGALNEKLFF	TGCAGTACGTCCCCGGGAGCTCTAAATGAAAAACTGTTTTTT
TRBJ2-6	NA	few	TRBV30	CASGPGANVLTF	TGTGCCTCCGGTCCCGGGGCCAACGTCCTGACTTTC
TRBJ1-2	NA	NA	TRBV7-2	CASSLMTPNYGYTF	TGTGCCAGCAGCTTGATGACACCTAACTATGGCTACACCTTC
TRBJ1-1	TRBD1	few	TRBV14	CASSIYRGDMNTEAFF	TGTGCCAGCAGCATCTACAGGGGCGACATGAACACTGAAGCTTTCTTT
TRBJ1-1	NA	NA	TRBV27	CASSLYRAHTEAFF	TGTGCCAGCAGTTTATACAGGGCCCACACTGAAGCTTTCTTT
TRBJ2-3	NA	many	TRBV7-2	CASSLDLVSTDTQYF	TGTGCCAGCAGCTTGGACTTAGTGAGCACAGATACGCAGTATTTT
TRBJ1-2	NA	NA	TRBV20-1	CSARVGGYGGYTF	TGCAGTGCTAGAGTCGGCGGCTATGGTGGCTACACCTTC
TRBJ2-4	NA	few	TRBV10-2	CASSGRAPGNIQYF	TGCGCCAGCAGTGGCAGGGCCCCCGGGAACATTCAGTACTTC
TRBJ1-5	NA	few	TRBV6-6	CASSYGQGRDGRPQHF	TGTGCCAGCAGTTACGGGCAGGGGCGAGATGGCCGGCCCCAGCATTTT
TRBJ1-2	NA	NA	TRBV29-1	CSVENRDGYTF	TGCAGCGTTGAAAATCGGGATGGCTACACCTTC
TRBJ2-5	TRBD2	NA	TRBV7-2	CASGTSGAPKYF	TGTGCCAGCGGGACTAGCGGGGCCCCAAAGTACTTC
TRBJ2-5	TRBD1	NA	TRBV23-1	CASSQSAGTGDWVGQETQYF	TGCGCCAGCAGTCAATCTGCGGGGACAGGGGATTGGGTCGGTCAAGAGACCCAGTACTTC
TRBJ2-7	TRBD1	NA	TRBV7-2	CASTERTGYSYEQYF	TGTGCCAGCACCGAGAGGACAGGGTACTCCTACGAGCAGTACTTC
TRBJ1-1	NA	NA	TRBV5-6	CASSLGPGTEAFF	TGTGCCAGCAGCTTGGGCCCTGGCACTGAAGCTTTCTTT
TRBJ2-2	TRBD2	NA	TRBV5-1	CASSLVPGGGTGELFF	TGCGCCAGCAGCTTGGTCCCGGGCGGGGGGACCGGGGAGCTGTTTTTT